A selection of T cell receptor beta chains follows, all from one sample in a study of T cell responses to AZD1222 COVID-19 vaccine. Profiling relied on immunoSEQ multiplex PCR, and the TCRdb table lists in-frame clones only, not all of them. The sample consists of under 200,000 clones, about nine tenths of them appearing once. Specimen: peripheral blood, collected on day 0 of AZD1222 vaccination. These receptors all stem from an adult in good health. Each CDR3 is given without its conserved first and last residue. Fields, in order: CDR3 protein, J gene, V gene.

CDR3 protein: ASSPPTGLGSGNTIY
J gene: TRBJ1-3
V gene: TRBV28

CDR3 protein: ASSPPGDRGDQPQH
J gene: TRBJ1-5
V gene: TRBV18

CDR3 protein: ASSVDWANTGELF
J gene: TRBJ2-2
V gene: TRBV9

CDR3 protein: ASRLAQHYEQY
J gene: TRBJ2-7
V gene: TRBV28

CDR3 protein: ASSSRPGLVTIYEQY
J gene: TRBJ2-7
V gene: TRBV11-3

CDR3 protein: ASSLSRGVKTYEQY
J gene: TRBJ2-7
V gene: TRBV27

CDR3 protein: ASSLGQTAITYGYT
J gene: TRBJ1-2
V gene: TRBV7-9

CDR3 protein: ATSRGHAGSGNTIY
J gene: TRBJ1-3
V gene: TRBV15

CDR3 protein: ASSLPLGTSGTSSYEQY
J gene: TRBJ2-7
V gene: TRBV11-2

CDR3 protein: ASGSTGQNTEAF
J gene: TRBJ1-1
V gene: TRBV2

CDR3 protein: ASSQDMTGTYGYT
J gene: TRBJ1-2
V gene: TRBV3-1/TRBV3-2

CDR3 protein: AISDPAYSGANVLT
J gene: TRBJ2-6
V gene: TRBV10-3

CDR3 protein: ASSLDPFTGFQETQY
J gene: TRBJ2-5
V gene: TRBV11-2

CDR3 protein: ASNRDPQPTDTQY
J gene: TRBJ2-3
V gene: TRBV5-1

CDR3 protein: ASRDFGTGDYEQY
J gene: TRBJ2-7
V gene: TRBV27

CDR3 protein: ASTSTGGTANSPLH
J gene: TRBJ1-6
V gene: TRBV27

CDR3 protein: ASSALDRGTTEAF
J gene: TRBJ1-1
V gene: TRBV9

CDR3 protein: ASSPTSGPSYEQY
J gene: TRBJ2-7
V gene: TRBV9

CDR3 protein: ASSLKMNTEAF
J gene: TRBJ1-1
V gene: TRBV11-2

CDR3 protein: ASSDRGYGYT
J gene: TRBJ1-2
V gene: TRBV6-4

CDR3 protein: ASRVQGATEAF
J gene: TRBJ1-1
V gene: TRBV7-2

CDR3 protein: ASSYSMGLAGVEQY
J gene: TRBJ2-7
V gene: TRBV6-5